This T cell receptor (beta chain) appears in the sequencing data of a study of blood T cell repertoires in COVID-19. Some clones are missing from TCRdb's copy, which holds only in-frame ones; the method was immunoSEQ multiplex PCR. Among 150,000 to 200,000 clones listed, under 90% were seen once. The CDR3 runs to 11 residues. CDR1 and CDR2 from the germline V gene are SNHLY and FYNNEI. This receptor was identified in a man between 50 and 59 years old who had recovered from COVID-19. Sequencing was performed on PBMCs or T cells enriched from blood (not recorded which). V gene TRBV2 combines with J gene TRBJ1-1; TRBD1 is a possible D gene (6 bases). CDR3 nucleotides: TGTGCGGGGGCAGGGAACACTGAAGCTTTCTTT. Translating it yields CAGAGNTEAFF.